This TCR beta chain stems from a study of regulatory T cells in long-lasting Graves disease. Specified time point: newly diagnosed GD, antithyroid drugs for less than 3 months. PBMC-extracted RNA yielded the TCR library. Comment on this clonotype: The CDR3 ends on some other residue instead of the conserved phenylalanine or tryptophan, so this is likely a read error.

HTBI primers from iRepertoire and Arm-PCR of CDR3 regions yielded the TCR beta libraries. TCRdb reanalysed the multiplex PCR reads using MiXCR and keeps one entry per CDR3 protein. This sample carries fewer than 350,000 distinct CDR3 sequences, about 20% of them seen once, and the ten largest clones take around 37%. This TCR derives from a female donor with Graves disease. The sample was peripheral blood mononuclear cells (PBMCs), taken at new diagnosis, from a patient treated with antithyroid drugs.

In DNA form, the CDR3 reads TGTGCCAGCTCACCAGGCGCAGCGAACACTGAAGCTTTCGTT. Residues: CASSPGAANTEAFV. The V call is TRBV18, the J call TRBJ1-1; D not resolved. Trimming took off 2 bases at V and 1 base at J, with 8 bases between the two ends. The length of the CDR3 is 14 residues. The germline CDR1 and CDR2 sequences are KGHSH and LQKENI.